These 25 T cell receptor beta chains share one sample of origin, sequenced in a study of Ad26.COV2.S vaccination and SARS-CoV-2 variants. Method: immunoSEQ multiplex PCR; TCRdb's copy keeps in-frame clones and lacks some. The sample gives a few hundred thousand clones, about nine tenths of which show up once; around 3.5% is in the top ten. As to treatment: roughly 19 received Ad26.COV2.S at low or high dose, single or two shots; roughly five received placebo; per-sample allocation not given. Collection of the samples took place on day 63 after the first injection of vaccine or placebo. Sample: peripheral blood, taken in a trial of Ad26.COV2.S vaccine versus placebo. The receptors shown here come from a person aged 18-65 years who received the Ad26.COV2.S COVID-19 vaccine or a placebo.

This rearrangement joins TRBV25-1 to TRBJ1-6; D might be TRBD1 (5 bases). V gave up 7 bases and J gave up 7 bases, with 14 bases separating them. Germline V gene sequence: CDR1 MGHDK, CDR2 SYGVNS. There are 14 residues in the CDR3. The CDR3 loop reads CASKEFGANSPLHF. In DNA, the CDR3 is TGTGCCAGCAAGGAATTCGGGGCCAATTCACCCCTCCACTTT.

The CDR3 sequence is CASSLGTSGGDTQYF. The CDR3 region has the DNA TGTGCCAGCAGCCTTGGGACTAGCGGGGGTGATACGCAGTATTTT. V usage is TRBV5-8 and J usage is TRBJ2-3; 14 positions match TRBD2. Germline CDR1 and CDR2: SGHTS and YDEGEE. The CDR3 covers 15 residues. V shed 4 bases and J 6 bases; nucleotides not matched to a gene: 4.

The chain's CDR3 is CASSPGTSGGITYEQYF. CDR3 nucleotides: TGCGCCAGCAGCCCCGGGACTAGCGGGGGAATAACCTACGAGCAGTACTTC. This chain uses TRBV5-1 with TRBJ2-7; 14 bases agree with TRBD2. Germline CDR1 is SGHRS and CDR2 is YFSETQ. Trimming removed 4 bases from V and 2 bases from J; junction bases left unmatched: 8. This CDR3 has 17 amino acids.

This chain uses TRBV29-1 with TRBJ1-4; D not resolved. V was trimmed by 4 bases and J by 5 bases, leaving 11 bases between them. Per the germline V gene, CDR1 is SQVTM and CDR2 is ANQGSEA. The length of the CDR3 is 13 residues. The CDR3 here is CSVAGSQNEKLFF. In nucleotides, the CDR3 is TGCAGCGTTGCCGGGAGCCAAAATGAAAAACTGTTTTTT.

The rearrangement uses TRBV7-8 and TRBJ2-1; D is ambiguous. The CDR3 is 16 amino acids. Per the germline V gene, CDR1 is SGHVS and CDR2 is FQNEAQ. V lost 2 bases and J lost 0, with 11 bases in between. The chain's CDR3 is CASSLNLESSYNEQFF. As DNA, the CDR3 is TGTGCCAGCAGCTTAAATCTGGAAAGCTCCTACAATGAGCAGTTCTTC.

The V call is TRBV5-1, the J call TRBJ1-2, with D possibly being TRBD1 (5 bases). V lost 3 bases and J lost 3, with 18 bases in between. Germline CDR1 reads SGHRS; CDR2 reads YFSETQ. The CDR3 totals 16 residues. The CDR3 DNA follows: TGCGCCAGCAGCTGGACATACGTTCAAAAAGACTATGGCTACACCTTC. Its translation is CASSWTYVQKDYGYTF.

J is TRBJ1-2 and V is TRBV5-1; tentatively, D is TRBD1 (6 bases). Trimming removed 4 bases from V and 7 bases from J, with 23 bases in between. In germline, CDR1 is SGHRS, CDR2 YFSETQ. This CDR3 spans 16 amino acids. CDR3 nucleotides: TGCGCCAGCAGCACCTCCTCCGGGACAACCGAAGTTGGCTACACCTTC. This encodes CASSTSSGTTEVGYTF.

The chain is built from TRBV5-1 and TRBJ2-3; the D call may be TRBD1 or TRBD2 (5 bases each). Trimming stripped 4 bases from V and 6 bases from J, with 15 bases between. This CDR3 is built from 14 residues. Germline CDR1 reads SGHRS; CDR2 reads YFSETQ. This CDR3 is CASSGELGDDTQYF. The CDR3 bases are TGCGCCAGCAGCGGAGAACTAGGGGACGATACGCAGTATTTT.

In DNA, the CDR3 is TGTGCCAGCAGTGACCCCCGCCAGGTGGGGCAGTACTTC. Its protein is CASSDPRQVGQYF. This rearrangement joins TRBV6-1 to TRBJ2-7, with D unresolved. The CDR3 consists of 13 residues. V was clipped by 3 bases and J by 9 bases, with 15 bases between them. The germline gives CDR1 MNHNS, CDR2 SASEGT.

CDR3 residues: CASSPLGEQFF. CDR3 nucleotides: TGTGCCAGCAGTCCCTTGGGGGAGCAGTTCTTC. V and J are TRBV12-3 or TRBV12-4 and TRBJ2-1; no clear D. V dropped 5 bases and J dropped 10 bases, with 9 bases sitting between them. The CDR3 extends over 11 amino acids.

The V gene is TRBV5-1, the J gene TRBJ2-6; no definite D call. Between the trimmed V and J ends, which lost 0 bases and 13 bases, there was a span of 20 bases. The V gene's germline CDR1 is SGHRS and CDR2 YFSETQ. The CDR3 loop spans 16 amino acids. CDR3 sequence: CASSLARVPSVTVLTF. CDR3 DNA: TGCGCCAGCAGCTTGGCTCGTGTCCCGAGCGTCACGGTCCTGACTTTC.

In DNA, the CDR3 is TGTGCCAGCAGTTATGGGGACACGCGGACTAATGAAAAACTGTTTTTT. Translating gives CASSYGDTRTNEKLFF. The V gene is TRBV6-5, the J gene TRBJ1-4, with D possibly TRBD1 on 6 matching bases. Germline CDR1 and CDR2: MNHEY and SVGAGI. This CDR3 is 16 amino acids long. Trimming took off 3 bases at V and 2 bases at J, with 13 bases between the two ends.

This clone turned up a few times. The chain joins TRBV29-1 to TRBJ2-3; 9 nucleotides match TRBD2. V lost 3 bases, J lost 4 bases, and 20 bases stayed unmatched. There are 19 residues in the CDR3. CDR1 and CDR2 from the germline V gene are SQVTM and ANQGSEA. CDR3 nucleotides: TGCAGCGTTGAGCGGTGGGAATCGACTAGCGGCGTGAGCGCAGATACGCAGTATTTT. Its protein is CSVERWESTSGVSADTQYF.

The V gene is TRBV6-2 or TRBV6-3, the J gene TRBJ2-1; TRBD2 is a possible D gene (7 bases). V was trimmed by 1 base and J by 4 bases, leaving 11 bases between them. Germline loops: CDR1 MNHEY, CDR2 SVGEGT. The CDR3 runs to 15 residues. The CDR3 coding sequence is TGTGCCAGCAGTTACTGGGGGGGGGCGTACAATGAGCAGTTCTTC. Translated: CASSYWGGAYNEQFF.

The V gene is TRBV6-5, the J gene TRBJ1-5; TRBD1 aligns across 9 bases. This CDR3 is 13 amino acids long. Germline V gene data show CDR1 as MNHEY and CDR2 as SVGAGI. J was trimmed by 7 bases and V by 5 bases; bases with no gene match: 3. DNA for the CDR3: TGTGCCAGCAGTAGGACAGGGGAACAGCCCCAGCATTTT. Protein sequence: CASSRTGEQPQHF.

The V gene is TRBV19, the J gene TRBJ2-7; the D gene is possibly TRBD2 (5 bases). V lost 1 base, J lost 2 bases, and 12 bases lay in between. Germline V gene sequence: CDR1 LNHDA, CDR2 SQIVND (reference sequence). This CDR3 spans 15 amino acids. The CDR3 DNA reads as TGTGCCAGTAGTATAGGTCTGCCGGGGACCTACGAGCAGTACTTC. Translated: CASSIGLPGTYEQYF. Looking up the rest from reference TRBV19 and TRBJ2-7 gives the full variable domain: DGGITQSPKYLFRKEGQNVTLSCEQNLNHDAMYWYRQDPGQGLRLIYYSQIVNDFQKGDIAEGYSVSREKKESFPLTVTSAQKNPTAFYLCASSIGLPGTYEQYFGPGTRLTVT.

This chain joins TRBV18 and TRBJ1-1; perhaps TRBD1 as D (6 bases). V was clipped by 2 bases and J by 5 bases, with 15 bases between them. This CDR3 contains 15 residues. The germline CDR1 and CDR2 sequences are KGHSH and LQKENI. The CDR3 region is CASSPEGGARTEAFF. CDR3 sequence (DNA): TGTGCCAGCTCACCAGAGGGGGGCGCGAGGACTGAAGCTTTCTTT. The variable domain in full, completed from reference TRBV18 and TRBJ1-1, reads NAGVMQNPRHLVRRRGQEARLRCSPMKGHSHVYWYRQLPEEGLKFMVYLQKENIIDESGMPKERFSAEFPKEGPSILRIQQVVRGDSAAYFCASSPEGGARTEAFFGQGTRLTVV.

The chain combines TRBV7-6 with TRBJ2-1, with 10 bases identical to TRBD1. After removal of 1 base from V and 9 bases from J, the junction contained 9 bases not matched to a gene. Looked up from germline, CDR1 is SGHVS and CDR2 is FNYEAQ. The CDR3 consists of 16 residues. In DNA, the CDR3 is TGTGCCAGCAGCTTAGGGGCGGGACAGGGGATTCCTGAGCAGTTCTTC. It yields the protein CASSLGAGQGIPEQFF.

V is TRBV14 and J is TRBJ2-3, with D unresolved. Germline V lookup: CDR1 SGHDN, CDR2 FVKESK. The CDR3 totals 15 residues. Trimming removed 4 bases at V and 2 bases at J, with 13 bases between. In DNA, the CDR3 is TGTGCCAGCAGCCCTAGACCCACTAACACAGATACGCAGTATTTT. It yields the protein CASSPRPTNTDTQYF.

The V call is TRBV4-2, the J call TRBJ1-2; TRBD1 might be the D (5 bases). This CDR3 is 17 amino acids long. Germline loops: CDR1 LGHNA, CDR2 YNFKEQ. Deletions cut 1 base from V and 2 bases from J, with 17 bases between. The CDR3 bases are TGTGCCAGCAGCCAAGGAGTGGGGCAGAGGATAAACTATGGCTACACCTTC. Its protein is CASSQGVGQRINYGYTF.

The V gene is TRBV7-9, the J gene TRBJ2-2, with no clear D. V lost 5 bases, J lost 6 bases, and 7 bases lay in between. CDR1 and CDR2 (germline): SEHNR, FQNEAQ (reference sequence). The CDR3 is made up of 12 amino acids. CDR3 amino acids: CASSTPAGELFF. CDR3 bases: TGTGCCAGCAGCACCCCCGCCGGGGAGCTGTTTTTT.

The rearrangement joins TRBV29-1 to TRBJ2-5; 8 bases are shared with TRBD1. Germline trimming cut 7 bases from V and 3 bases from J; bases unmatched to any gene: 10. The length of the CDR3 is 14 residues. Per germline, CDR1 SQVTM and CDR2 ANQGSEA. The CDR3: CSAYGAGGEETQYF. In DNA, the CDR3 is TGCAGCGCCTACGGGGCAGGGGGCGAAGAGACCCAGTACTTC.

This clone has a single count. The rearrangement uses TRBV7-9 and TRBJ2-7; possibly TRBD1 or TRBD2 for D (6 bases each). This CDR3 is 16 amino acids long. V shed 7 bases and J shed 0 bases, with 19 bases lying between them. Germline V CDR1 and CDR2: SEHNR, FQNEAQ (reference sequence). CDR3 DNA sequence: TGTGCCAGCACTTCGCAGGAGGGGGGTAGCTCCTACGAGCAGTACTTC. Its protein product is CASTSQEGGSSYEQYF.

This chain uses TRBV3-1 (or the pseudogene TRBV3-2) with TRBJ1-3, with D possibly matching TRBD1 (6 bases). V was cut by 1 base and J by 5 bases, with 15 bases left in between. The CDR3 is 16 amino acids. CDR1 is LGHDT, CDR2 YNNKEL, per germline (reference sequence). In nucleotides, the CDR3 is TGTGCCAGCAGCCAAGTCCCGCACAGGGTGCGAAACACCATATATTTT. Its protein is CASSQVPHRVRNTIYF.

The chain has TRBV13 and TRBJ2-2; TRBD1 might be the D (5 bases). V lost 2 bases to trimming and J lost 4 bases, with 14 bases between them. This CDR3 comprises 16 residues. Germline V gene sequence: CDR1 PRHDT, CDR2 FYEKMQ (reference sequence). CDR3: CASSLFGAPSTGELFF. The CDR3 DNA is TGTGCCAGCAGCTTATTTGGGGCCCCGAGCACCGGGGAGCTGTTTTTT.